This T cell receptor beta chain was recorded in a study of CD8 T cells in Susac syndrome. The CDR3 has 12 residues. Germline loops: CDR1 SGHRS, CDR2 YFSETQ. V shed 4 bases and J shed 4 bases, with 7 bases lying between them. This clonotype is a singleton in its sample. Its specificity is not known. RNA was extracted with the RNeasy kit, and a quantity of roughly 0.5 to 1 ug was reverse transcribed using random hexamers. Amplification of TCR beta CDR3 spanned 54 Vbeta and 13 Jbeta via immunoSEQ multiplex PCR. TCRdb fed the immunoSEQ multiplex PCR reads into MiXCR, producing one record per CDR3 protein. This sample carries under 200,000 distinct CDR3 sequences, 90% to 95% of them seen once, and the ten largest clones take 0.1%. Study-level points and caveats: As the study acknowledged, the number of individuals who were part of its TCR sequencing and HLA analysis was relatively small.

CD8+ and CD4+ T cells from blood underwent TCR beta sequencing. The controls were healthy donors who were matched for age and sex. The sample taken for sequencing was CD4+ T cells from PBMCs. This sequence originates from a human donor in good health. V gene TRBV5-1 combines with J gene TRBJ2-3, with no clear D. This chain's CDR3 is CASSLEADTQYF. For the CDR3, the DNA is TGCGCCAGCAGCCTCGAGGCAGATACGCAGTATTTT.